The clone carrying this TCR beta chain came up a few times. Its antigen is currently unknown. The data were obtained in a study of T-cell reconstitution after alpha-beta-depleted transplantation in children. General study points: One year after transplant, T-cell counts and diversity came mostly from newly produced T cells.

Unique molecular identifiers tagged the TCRbeta library. TCRdb re-analysed the PCR reads in MiXCR, keeping a single row per CDR3 protein. The data hold roughly 790,000 distinct CDR3 sequences, with 16% observed a single time. Germline V gives CDR1 LNHNV, CDR2 YYDKDF (reference sequence). The length of the CDR3 is 14 residues. Deletions cut 0 bases from V and 12 bases from J, with 15 bases between. This sequence joins TRBV15 and TRBJ1-3; D is unresolved. The TCR comes from a male patient under 18 who had a stem cell transplant for acute lymphoblastic leukemia, so the T cells may come from the graft donor. Source: PBMCs, mostly from graft donor cells, taken 360 days after TCRalphabeta/CD19-depleted stem cell transplant. CDR3 sequence reads: CATSRDATPRDIYF. For the CDR3, the DNA is TGTGCCACCAGCAGAGACGCGACCCCAAGGGACATATATTTT.